These 14 T cell receptor beta chains share one sample of origin, sequenced in a study of blood T cell repertoires in COVID-19. Here immunoSEQ multiplex PCR was the method, and the copy in TCRdb shows in-frame clones only, minus some. The sample has about 76,000 clones; approximately 85% are singletons. The sample comprised peripheral blood. The receptors come from a man aged 60 to 69 with COVID-19, enrolled during active disease.

This chain joins TRBV2 and TRBJ1-2; D possibly corresponds to TRBD1 (6 bases). The CDR3 extends over 13 amino acids. Germline-derived CDR1 and CDR2 are SNHLY and FYNNEI. Trimming stripped 4 bases from V and 4 bases from J, with 10 bases between. CDR3 nucleotide sequence: TGTGCCAGCAGTGTAGAGGGGGTCTATGGCTACACCTTC. This gives the protein CASSVEGVYGYTF.

The chain joins TRBV19 to TRBJ1-1; the match to TRBD1 covers 9 bases. Trimming took 0 bases from V and 6 from J; bases not matched to a gene: 11. This CDR3 region has 17 residues. Germline V gene sequence: CDR1 LNHDA, CDR2 SQIVND (reference sequence). DNA for the CDR3: TGTGCCAGTAGTATAGATCGATTTCAGACAGGGGGGTCTGAAGCTTTCTTT. This codes for CASSIDRFQTGGSEAFF.

This clone was observed a few times. The J gene is TRBJ1-2, the V gene TRBV15; 7 bases line up with TRBD1. The CDR3 contains 15 residues. V lost 3 bases to trimming and J lost 2 bases; unmatched junction nucleotides: 6. The V gene's germline CDR1 is LNHNV and CDR2 YYDKDF (reference sequence). As DNA, the CDR3 is TGTGCCACCAGCAGCCGGGACAGAACGAACTATGGCTACACCTTC. It translates to CATSSRDRTNYGYTF.

This chain links TRBV23-1 with TRBJ2-7, with 10 bases matching TRBD2. TRBV23-1 is assigned to the ORF class and has an uncertain function. This CDR3 has 16 residues. The J segment lost 4 bases and the V segment lost 6 bases, leaving 12 bases of the junction unmatched. The CDR3 loop is CASRNPPLAGLYEQYF. The CDR3, as DNA: TGCGCCAGCAGGAACCCTCCACTAGCGGGACTGTACGAGCAGTACTTC.

This chain uses TRBV7-9 with TRBJ2-1; unclear D gene. The CDR3 runs 14 residues. Germline V gene sequence: CDR1 SEHNR, CDR2 FQNEAQ (reference sequence). V was clipped by 0 bases and J by 4 bases, with 7 bases between them. DNA for the CDR3: TGTGCCAGCAGCTTAGCGGCAGGATACAATGAGCAGTTCTTC. This sequence encodes CASSLAAGYNEQFF.

This clone was recorded once. The V and J genes are TRBV5-1 and TRBJ2-3, with 9 bases matching TRBD2. The CDR3 is made up of 16 amino acids. J gave up 6 bases and V 0 bases, and 8 bases lay outside the gene matches. Germline CDR1 SGHRS, CDR2 YFSETQ. The CDR3 protein is CASSLDGGRARDTQYF. Here the CDR3 DNA reads TGCGCCAGCAGCTTGGATGGCGGGAGGGCCAGGGATACGCAGTATTTT.

The gene calls are TRBV19 and TRBJ1-5; perhaps TRBD1 as D (6 bases). The CDR3 sequence is 15 residues long. Trimming shortened V by 3 bases and J by 11 bases, and 20 bases separated the two germline ends. Germline values: CDR1 LNHDA, CDR2 SQIVND (reference sequence). Here the CDR3 DNA reads TGTGCCAGTAGTATTGTTACAGGGTCAACTGGGACCCAGCATTTT. Its translation is CASSIVTGSTGTQHF.

CDR3: CASNPRGTGGFNQPQHF. Written as DNA, the CDR3 is TGTGCCAGCAACCCTCGGGGGACAGGGGGCTTCAATCAGCCCCAGCATTTT. This sequence joins TRBV27 and TRBJ1-5; 12 bases align to TRBD1. This CDR3 region has 17 residues. The V segment lost 7 bases and the J segment 3 bases; nucleotides outside the gene matches: 10. Germline V gives CDR1 MNHEY, CDR2 SMNVEV (reference sequence).

The chain uses TRBV4-1 and TRBJ1-1; 7 nucleotides agree with TRBD1. Germline V gene sequence: CDR1 MGHRA, CDR2 YSYEKL. This CDR3 has 16 residues. V shed 4 bases, J shed 2 bases, and the junction held 10 bases outside the gene matches. The CDR3 here is CASSLSGTGVNTEAFF. The CDR3 DNA reads as TGCGCCAGCAGCCTTTCGGGTACAGGGGTTAACACTGAAGCTTTCTTT.

CDR3 nucleotides: TGTGCCAGCAGTCCCCTGGGCGGGGGAACCAACACCGGGGAGCTGTTTTTT. It translates to CASSPLGGGTNTGELFF. V is TRBV6-2 or TRBV6-3 and J is TRBJ2-2, with 7 bases matching TRBD2. This CDR3 contains 17 residues. The germline V gene has CDR1 MNHEY and CDR2 SVGEGT. V lost 5 bases and J lost 2; bases outside the gene matches: 11.

V is TRBV6-4 and J is TRBJ2-1; 12 bases are a match to TRBD2. V was pared by 5 bases and J by 7 bases, with 6 bases of the junction left unmatched. This CDR3 spans 15 amino acids. The germline V gene encodes CDR1 MRHNA and CDR2 SNTAGT. DNA of the CDR3: TGTGCCAGCAGTCCGACTAGCGGGAGTTTGAATGAGCAGTTCTTC. Residues: CASSPTSGSLNEQFF.

The chain has TRBV18 and TRBJ1-5; D unclear. The ends were cut back, 5 bases at V and 5 bases at J, with 7 bases in the middle. The germline gives CDR1 KGHSH, CDR2 LQKENI. This CDR3 is 12 amino acids long. CDR3 coding DNA: TGTGCCAGCTCAGAGGATTATCAGCCCCAGCATTTT. Its protein is CASSEDYQPQHF.

This chain connects TRBV24-1 to TRBJ2-3; 11 nucleotides agree with TRBD1. The CDR3 totals 15 residues. J gave up 8 bases and V 4 bases, and 7 bases lay outside the gene matches. CDR1 is KGHDR and CDR2 is SFDVKD in the germline V gene. DNA of the CDR3: TGTGCCACCAGTGAACCGGGACAGGGGGTAGGTACGCAGTATTTT. Translating it yields CATSEPGQGVGTQYF.

The rearrangement links TRBV5-1 to TRBJ2-2; 10 nucleotides agree with TRBD2. The CDR3 runs 18 residues. J gave up 4 bases and V 2 bases, and 11 bases lay outside the gene matches. Germline CDR1 reads SGHRS; CDR2 reads YFSETQ. The CDR3 sequence: CASSFVVRTSGITGELFF. CDR3 DNA sequence: TGCGCCAGCAGCTTTGTGGTTCGGACTAGCGGTATCACCGGGGAGCTGTTTTTT.